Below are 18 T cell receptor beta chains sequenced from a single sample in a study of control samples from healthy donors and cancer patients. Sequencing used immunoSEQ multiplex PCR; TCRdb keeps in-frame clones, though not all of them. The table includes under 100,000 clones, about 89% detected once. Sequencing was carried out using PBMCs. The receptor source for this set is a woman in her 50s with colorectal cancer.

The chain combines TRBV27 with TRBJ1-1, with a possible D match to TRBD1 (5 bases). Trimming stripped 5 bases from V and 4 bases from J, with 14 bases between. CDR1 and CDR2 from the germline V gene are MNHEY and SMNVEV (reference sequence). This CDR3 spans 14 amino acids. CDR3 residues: CASSLQGAGTEAFF. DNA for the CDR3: TGTGCCAGCAGTCTTCAAGGGGCGGGCACTGAAGCTTTCTTT.

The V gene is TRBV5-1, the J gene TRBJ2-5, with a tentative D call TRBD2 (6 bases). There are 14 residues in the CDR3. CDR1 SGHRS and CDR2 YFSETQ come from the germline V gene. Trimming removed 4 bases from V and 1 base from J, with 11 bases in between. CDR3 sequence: CASSTGGSQETQYF. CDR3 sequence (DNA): TGCGCCAGCAGCACAGGAGGGAGCCAAGAGACCCAGTACTTC.

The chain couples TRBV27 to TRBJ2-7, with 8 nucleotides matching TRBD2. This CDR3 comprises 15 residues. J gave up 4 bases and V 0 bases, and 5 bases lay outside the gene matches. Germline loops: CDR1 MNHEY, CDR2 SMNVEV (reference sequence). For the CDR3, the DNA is TGTGCCAGCAGTTTATCGGGCGGGGGGTCGTACGAGCAGTACGTC. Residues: CASSLSGGGSYEQYV.

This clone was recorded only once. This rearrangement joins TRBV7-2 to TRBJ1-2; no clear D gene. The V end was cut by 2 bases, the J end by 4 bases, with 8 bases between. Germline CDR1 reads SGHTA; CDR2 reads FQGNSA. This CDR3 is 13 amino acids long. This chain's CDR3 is CASSLSESYGYTF. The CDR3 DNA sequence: TGTGCCAGCAGCTTAAGTGAAAGCTATGGCTACACCTTC.

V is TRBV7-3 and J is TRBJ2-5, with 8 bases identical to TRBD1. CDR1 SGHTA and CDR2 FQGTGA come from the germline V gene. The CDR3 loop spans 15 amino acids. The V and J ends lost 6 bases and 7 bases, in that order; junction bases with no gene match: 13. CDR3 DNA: TGTGCCAGCAGGCGAGACCCAGGGGGCACCGGGACCCAGTACTTC. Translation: CASRRDPGGTGTQYF.

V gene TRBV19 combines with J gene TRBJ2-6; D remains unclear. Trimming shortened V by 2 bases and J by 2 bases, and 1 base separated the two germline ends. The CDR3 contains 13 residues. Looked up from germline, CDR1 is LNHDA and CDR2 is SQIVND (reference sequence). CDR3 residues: CASSIPGANVLTF. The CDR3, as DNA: TGTGCCAGTAGTATACCTGGGGCCAACGTCCTGACTTTC.

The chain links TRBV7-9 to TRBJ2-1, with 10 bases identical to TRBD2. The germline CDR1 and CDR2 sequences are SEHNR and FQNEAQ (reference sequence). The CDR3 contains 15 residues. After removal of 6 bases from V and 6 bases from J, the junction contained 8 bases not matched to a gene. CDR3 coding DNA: TGTGCCAGCAGTCGACCGGGACTAGCGTTCAATGAGCAGTTCTTC. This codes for CASSRPGLAFNEQFF.

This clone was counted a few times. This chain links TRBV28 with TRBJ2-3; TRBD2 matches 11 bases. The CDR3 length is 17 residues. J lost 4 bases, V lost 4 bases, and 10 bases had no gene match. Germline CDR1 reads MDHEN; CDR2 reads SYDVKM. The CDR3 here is CASSSQFSGGAPDTQYF. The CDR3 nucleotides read TGTGCCAGCAGTTCACAATTTAGCGGGGGGGCACCAGATACGCAGTATTTT.

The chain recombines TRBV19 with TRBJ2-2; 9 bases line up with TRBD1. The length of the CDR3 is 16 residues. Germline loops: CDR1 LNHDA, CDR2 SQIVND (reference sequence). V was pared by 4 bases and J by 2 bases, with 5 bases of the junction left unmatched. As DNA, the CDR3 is TGTGCCAGTAGTAGGGGGACAGGGTTTAACACCGGGGAGCTGTTTTTT. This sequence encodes CASSRGTGFNTGELFF.

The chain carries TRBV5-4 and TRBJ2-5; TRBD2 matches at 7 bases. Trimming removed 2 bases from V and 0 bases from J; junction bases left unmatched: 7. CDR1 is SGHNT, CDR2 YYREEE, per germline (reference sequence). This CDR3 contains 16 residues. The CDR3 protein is CASSLMPGGYQETQYF. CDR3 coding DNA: TGTGCCAGCAGCTTAATGCCCGGGGGGTACCAAGAGACCCAGTACTTC.

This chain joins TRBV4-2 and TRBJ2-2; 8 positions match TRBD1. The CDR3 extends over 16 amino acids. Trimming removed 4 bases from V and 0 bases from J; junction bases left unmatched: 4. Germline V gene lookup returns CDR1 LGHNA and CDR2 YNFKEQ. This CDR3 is CASSRGQAANTGELFF. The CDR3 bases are TGTGCCAGCAGCCGGGGACAGGCCGCGAACACCGGGGAGCTGTTTTTT.

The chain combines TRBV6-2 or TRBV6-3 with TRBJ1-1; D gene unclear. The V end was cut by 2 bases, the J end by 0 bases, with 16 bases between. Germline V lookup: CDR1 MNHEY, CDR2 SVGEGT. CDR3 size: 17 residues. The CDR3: CASSYGRSRSMNTEAFF. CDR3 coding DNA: TGTGCCAGCAGTTACGGGCGTAGCCGCTCGATGAACACTGAAGCTTTCTTT.

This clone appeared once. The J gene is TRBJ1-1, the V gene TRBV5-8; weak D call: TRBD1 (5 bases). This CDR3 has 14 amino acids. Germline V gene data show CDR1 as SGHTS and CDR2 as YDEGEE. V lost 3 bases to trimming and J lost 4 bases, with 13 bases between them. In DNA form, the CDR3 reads TGTGCCAGCAGCTGGCGGGGTGGGGGCACTGAAGCTTTCTTT. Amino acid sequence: CASSWRGGGTEAFF.

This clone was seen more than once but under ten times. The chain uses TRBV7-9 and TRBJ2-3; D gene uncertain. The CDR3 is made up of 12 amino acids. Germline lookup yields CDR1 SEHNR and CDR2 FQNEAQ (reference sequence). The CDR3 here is CSGNPSTDTQYF. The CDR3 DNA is TGTTCCGGCAACCCTAGCACAGATACGCAGTATTTT.

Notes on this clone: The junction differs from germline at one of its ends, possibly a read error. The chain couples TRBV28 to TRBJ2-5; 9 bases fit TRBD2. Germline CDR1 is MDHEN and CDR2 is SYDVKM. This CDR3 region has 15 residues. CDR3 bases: TGTGCCGGCAGTACCGGGACTAGCTTTAAAGAGACCCAGTACTTC. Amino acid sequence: CAGSTGTSFKETQYF.

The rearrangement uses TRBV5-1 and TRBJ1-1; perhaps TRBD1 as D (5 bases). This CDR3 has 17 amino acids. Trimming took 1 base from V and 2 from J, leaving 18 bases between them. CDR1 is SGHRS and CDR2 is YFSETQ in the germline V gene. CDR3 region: CASSLQGFGFPNTEAFF. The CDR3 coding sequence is TGCGCCAGCAGCTTGCAGGGTTTCGGGTTTCCAAACACTGAAGCTTTCTTT.

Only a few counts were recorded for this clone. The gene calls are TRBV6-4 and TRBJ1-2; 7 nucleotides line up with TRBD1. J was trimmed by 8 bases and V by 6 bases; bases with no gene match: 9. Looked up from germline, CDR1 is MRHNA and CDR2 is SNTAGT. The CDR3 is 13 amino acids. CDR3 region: CASRKEGASGYTF. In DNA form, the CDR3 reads TGTGCCAGCAGAAAGGAGGGGGCGAGCGGCTACACCTTC.

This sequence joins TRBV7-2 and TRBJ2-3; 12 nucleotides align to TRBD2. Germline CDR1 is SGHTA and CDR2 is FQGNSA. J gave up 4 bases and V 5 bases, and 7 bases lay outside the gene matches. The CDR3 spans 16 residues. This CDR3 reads CASSARLAGAPDTQYF. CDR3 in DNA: TGTGCCAGCAGCGCCCGACTAGCGGGGGCCCCAGATACGCAGTATTTT.